Listed below are T cell receptor beta chains from one sample, sequenced in a study of blood T cell repertoires in COVID-19. Generated by immunoSEQ multiplex PCR, the TCRdb table keeps only in-frame clones and is missing some. The table shows approximately 300,000 clones, with roughly 85% occurring only once. Material: PBMCs or T cells enriched from blood (not recorded which). These TCRs come from a woman aged 30 to 39 who had been exposed to COVID-19. Each CDR3 is given with its conserved first and last residue. Fields, in order: clone size, V gene, D gene, J gene, CDR3 protein, CDR3 DNA. A D gene is named only where the DNA matches it firmly. Clone size, where shown, is once, few, many, or a class for clones that have expanded.

clone size: .
V gene: TRBV12-3/TRBV12-4
D gene: .
J gene: TRBJ1-5
CDR3 protein: CATSAGLQPQHF
CDR3 DNA: TGTGCCACCAGCGCGGGTCTGCAGCCCCAGCATTTT

clone size: .
V gene: TRBV9
D gene: TRBD2
J gene: TRBJ2-7
CDR3 protein: CASSVIPNSGIWEQYF
CDR3 DNA: TGTGCCAGCAGCGTAATTCCGAATAGCGGGATTTGGGAGCAGTACTTC

clone size: .
V gene: TRBV19
D gene: .
J gene: TRBJ1-5
CDR3 protein: CAISRGSGQPQHF
CDR3 DNA: TGTGCCATCTCGCGGGGATCGGGTCAGCCCCAGCATTTT

clone size: .
V gene: TRBV2
D gene: TRBD1
J gene: TRBJ1-3
CDR3 protein: CASSVKDRGAGNTIYF
CDR3 DNA: TGTGCCAGCAGTGTTAAAGACAGGGGAGCCGGAAACACCATATATTTT

clone size: .
V gene: TRBV5-6
D gene: TRBD1
J gene: TRBJ1-6
CDR3 protein: CASSRDRVIGSPLHF
CDR3 DNA: TGTGCCAGCAGCCGTGACAGGGTAATAGGTTCACCCCTCCACTTT

clone size: .
V gene: TRBV18
D gene: TRBD1
J gene: TRBJ1-1
CDR3 protein: CASSPTGDGTEAFF
CDR3 DNA: TGTGCCAGCTCACCCACAGGGGATGGCACTGAAGCTTTCTTT

clone size: .
V gene: TRBV24-1
D gene: .
J gene: TRBJ1-1
CDR3 protein: CATSVGGNTEAFF
CDR3 DNA: TGTGCCACCAGTGTAGGAGGGAACACTGAAGCTTTCTTT

clone size: .
V gene: TRBV2
D gene: TRBD1
J gene: TRBJ1-1
CDR3 protein: CASKGQGIGTEAFF
CDR3 DNA: TGTGCCAGCAAGGGACAGGGGATAGGAACTGAAGCTTTCTTT

clone size: .
V gene: TRBV7-2
D gene: .
J gene: TRBJ2-3
CDR3 protein: CASSTSLGDTQYF
CDR3 DNA: TGTGCCAGCAGCACGTCTCTAGGAGATACGCAGTATTTT

clone size: .
V gene: TRBV9
D gene: .
J gene: TRBJ1-1
CDR3 protein: CASSAQGLVDTEAFF
CDR3 DNA: TGTGCCAGCAGCGCCCAGGGGCTGGTCGACACTGAAGCTTTCTTT

clone size: .
V gene: TRBV2
D gene: TRBD2
J gene: TRBJ2-3
CDR3 protein: CASRMRSAGGYTDTQYF
CDR3 DNA: TGTGCCAGCAGAATGAGGTCAGCGGGGGGATACACAGATACGCAGTATTTT

clone size: .
V gene: TRBV30
D gene: .
J gene: TRBJ1-2
CDR3 protein: CAWSVRGQGKGYGYTF
CDR3 DNA: TGTGCCTGGAGTGTAAGAGGCCAGGGAAAGGGCTATGGCTACACCTTC

clone size: .
V gene: TRBV14
D gene: TRBD2
J gene: TRBJ2-1
CDR3 protein: CASSQDAGLGHWWSYNEQFF
CDR3 DNA: TGTGCCAGCAGCCAAGATGCGGGACTAGGACATTGGTGGTCCTACAATGAGCAGTTCTTC

clone size: .
V gene: TRBV3-1/TRBV3-2
D gene: .
J gene: TRBJ2-5
CDR3 protein: CASSSSRLQETQYF
CDR3 DNA: TGTGCCAGCAGCTCCTCTAGATTACAAGAGACCCAGTACTTC

clone size: once
V gene: TRBV28
D gene: .
J gene: TRBJ1-1
CDR3 protein: CASSPKNRVGTEAFF
CDR3 DNA: TGTGCCAGCAGCCCTAAGAACAGGGTGGGCACTGAAGCTTTCTTT

clone size: few
V gene: TRBV5-6
D gene: TRBD2
J gene: TRBJ2-1
CDR3 protein: CASSLLRTSGGARGNEQFF
CDR3 DNA: TGTGCCAGCAGCTTGCTTAGGACTAGCGGGGGGGCCCGAGGCAATGAGCAGTTCTTC

clone size: .
V gene: TRBV28
D gene: .
J gene: TRBJ1-3
CDR3 protein: CASMGRILTGNTIYF
CDR3 DNA: TGTGCCAGCATGGGCAGGATATTAACTGGAAACACCATATATTTT

clone size: .
V gene: TRBV7-3
D gene: .
J gene: TRBJ2-2
CDR3 protein: CASSFGGGLNTGELFF
CDR3 DNA: TGTGCCAGCAGCTTTGGCGGGGGCCTGAACACCGGGGAGCTGTTTTTT

clone size: once
V gene: TRBV12-3/TRBV12-4
D gene: TRBD1
J gene: TRBJ2-2
CDR3 protein: CASSQTGTGELFF
CDR3 DNA: TGTGCCAGCAGTCAGACAGGGACCGGGGAGCTGTTTTTT

clone size: .
V gene: TRBV7-2
D gene: .
J gene: TRBJ2-1
CDR3 protein: CASSPAASSYNEQFF
CDR3 DNA: TGTGCCAGCAGCCCCGCGGCGAGCTCCTACAATGAGCAGTTCTTC

clone size: .
V gene: TRBV28
D gene: .
J gene: TRBJ1-1
CDR3 protein: CASTNQMNTEAFF
CDR3 DNA: TGTGCCAGCACCAATCAGATGAACACTGAAGCTTTCTTT

clone size: .
V gene: TRBV6-5
D gene: .
J gene: TRBJ2-7
CDR3 protein: CASSYSGRSSYEQYF
CDR3 DNA: TGTGCCAGCAGTTACTCGGGCAGAAGCTCCTACGAGCAGTACTTC

clone size: once
V gene: TRBV10-3
D gene: TRBD1
J gene: TRBJ1-2
CDR3 protein: CAIRPGQEGGYTF
CDR3 DNA: TGTGCCATCAGACCGGGACAGGAGGGTGGCTACACCTTC

clone size: .
V gene: TRBV7-2
D gene: .
J gene: TRBJ1-2
CDR3 protein: CASRNTGMSGYTF
CDR3 DNA: TGTGCCAGCAGGAATACAGGGATGAGTGGCTACACCTTC

clone size: .
V gene: TRBV12-3/TRBV12-4
D gene: .
J gene: TRBJ2-7
CDR3 protein: CASSFRVYEQYF
CDR3 DNA: TGTGCCAGCAGTTTCAGGGTGTACGAGCAGTACTTC

clone size: .
V gene: TRBV6-5
D gene: .
J gene: TRBJ1-3
CDR3 protein: CASSYYGNSGNTIYF
CDR3 DNA: TGTGCCAGCAGTTACTACGGGAACTCTGGAAACACCATATATTTT

clone size: once
V gene: TRBV27
D gene: TRBD1
J gene: TRBJ1-2
CDR3 protein: CASSSATGNYGYTF
CDR3 DNA: TGTGCCAGCAGTTCGGCGACAGGGAACTATGGCTACACCTTC

clone size: .
V gene: TRBV18
D gene: TRBD2
J gene: TRBJ2-5
CDR3 protein: CASSPPGLAGFQETQYF
CDR3 DNA: TGTGCCAGCTCACCACCGGGACTAGCGGGATTCCAAGAGACCCAGTACTTC

clone size: once
V gene: TRBV7-9
D gene: .
J gene: TRBJ2-5
CDR3 protein: CASEDGETQYF
CDR3 DNA: TGTGCCAGCGAAGACGGGGAGACCCAGTACTTC

clone size: .
V gene: TRBV7-8
D gene: TRBD2
J gene: TRBJ2-1
CDR3 protein: CASSEIAGYSYNEQFF
CDR3 DNA: TGTGCCAGCAGCGAGATAGCGGGTTACTCCTACAATGAGCAGTTCTTC

clone size: .
V gene: TRBV29-1
D gene: TRBD2
J gene: TRBJ2-7
CDR3 protein: CSVELAGSYEQYF
CDR3 DNA: TGCAGCGTTGAACTAGCGGGGTCCTACGAGCAGTACTTC

clone size: .
V gene: TRBV2
D gene: .
J gene: TRBJ2-3
CDR3 protein: CASSMGQSTDTQYF
CDR3 DNA: TGTGCCAGCAGTATGGGGCAGAGCACAGATACGCAGTATTTT

clone size: once
V gene: TRBV28
D gene: .
J gene: TRBJ1-2
CDR3 protein: CASSPHGQGSNGYTF
CDR3 DNA: TGTGCCAGCAGTCCCCACGGCCAGGGAAGTAATGGCTACACCTTC

clone size: .
V gene: TRBV28
D gene: TRBD1
J gene: TRBJ2-3
CDR3 protein: CASNHGTDLTDTQYF
CDR3 DNA: TGTGCCAGCAACCACGGGACAGATCTCACAGATACGCAGTATTTT

clone size: .
V gene: TRBV9
D gene: TRBD1
J gene: TRBJ2-7
CDR3 protein: CASSVTGTGGIDEQYF
CDR3 DNA: TGTGCCAGCAGCGTCACCGGGACAGGGGGCATCGACGAGCAGTACTTC

clone size: .
V gene: TRBV6-5
D gene: .
J gene: TRBJ2-3
CDR3 protein: CASIAAGRPDTQYF
CDR3 DNA: TGTGCCAGCATCGCAGCAGGGAGGCCAGATACGCAGTATTTT

clone size: few
V gene: TRBV6-5
D gene: TRBD1
J gene: TRBJ1-2
CDR3 protein: CASSYSGQGKGYTF
CDR3 DNA: TGTGCCAGCAGTTACTCGGGACAGGGAAAGGGCTACACCTTC

clone size: .
V gene: TRBV28
D gene: .
J gene: TRBJ2-7
CDR3 protein: CASSLTYEQYF
CDR3 DNA: TGTGCCAGCAGTCTAACCTACGAGCAGTACTTC

clone size: many
V gene: TRBV6-5
D gene: .
J gene: TRBJ1-2
CDR3 protein: CASSRGSIGYGYTF
CDR3 DNA: TGTGCCAGCAGCCGGGGTTCGATAGGATATGGCTACACCTTC

clone size: .
V gene: TRBV6-1
D gene: TRBD2
J gene: TRBJ2-5
CDR3 protein: CASSEGSGRRQETQYF
CDR3 DNA: TGTGCCAGCAGTGAGGGTAGCGGGAGGCGTCAAGAGACCCAGTACTTC